What follows are 8 T cell receptor beta chains derived from one specimen sequenced in a study of vaccination and CD4 T cells after COVID-19. Oncomine TCR Beta short-read sequencing was applied to DNA from cultured CD4+ T cells. TCRdb analysed the PCR reads with MiXCR anew, one entry per CDR3 protein. The sample has about 10,000 distinct CDR3 sequences, 20% to 30% seen once. Treatment reported: approximately nine-day PBMC culture with coronavirus spike peptide pools or control peptides (ViraFEST assay). Antigen specificity for these receptors is unknown. The specimen comprised CD4+ T cells from blood, cultured in vitro, sampled before SARS-CoV-2 vaccination. These receptors came from a human donor who received a COVID-19 vaccine.

In regard to this clonotype: At one end the junction does not follow the germline gene, possibly because of a read error. CDR3 sequence reads: CASTEGAWGFNEKLFF. CDR3 nucleotides: TGTGCCAGCACTGAAGGGGCCTGGGGGTTCAATGAAAAACTGTTTTTT. The rearrangement joins TRBV6-1 to TRBJ1-4; weak D call: TRBD1 (5 bases). Per the germline V gene, CDR1 is MNHNS and CDR2 is SASEGT. The CDR3 length is 16 residues.

The chain joins TRBV5-1 to TRBJ2-5; 10 bases are shared with TRBD1. CDR3 length equals 15 residues. V gave up 6 bases and J gave up 1 base; unmatched junction bases: 6. Germline values: CDR1 SGHRS, CDR2 YFSETQ. The CDR3: CASNLGQGTQETQYF. The CDR3 DNA reads as TGCGCCAGCAACCTGGGACAGGGGACCCAAGAGACCCAGTACTTC.

Only a few counts were recorded for this clonotype. The chain carries TRBV6-1 and TRBJ2-7, with D hard to call. CDR1 and CDR2 from the germline V gene are MNHNS and SASEGT. The germline V and J ends were trimmed by 3 bases and 3 bases, with 9 bases remaining between them. This CDR3 region has 13 residues. CDR3 residues: CASSDQPVYEQYF. The CDR3, as DNA: TGTGCCAGCAGTGACCAACCCGTCTACGAGCAGTACTTC.

This chain connects TRBV6-1 to TRBJ1-5; 9 bases line up with TRBD1. Germline loops: CDR1 MNHNS, CDR2 SASEGT. Germline trimming cut 2 bases from V and 4 bases from J; bases unmatched to any gene: 6. The CDR3 spans 16 residues. The CDR3 DNA sequence: TGTGCCAGCAGTGAAACAGGGGGCTATGAGAATCAGCCCCAGCATTTT. This gives the protein CASSETGGYENQPQHF.

This chain links TRBV19 with TRBJ1-1; the D gene is possibly TRBD1 (5 bases). The CDR3 extends over 14 amino acids. V was shortened by 7 bases and J by 1 base, with 13 bases between the two germline ends. The germline gives CDR1 LNHDA, CDR2 SQIVND (reference sequence). The CDR3 loop reads CASKAGERNTEAFF. DNA for the CDR3: TGTGCCAGTAAAGCGGGGGAGCGGAACACTGAAGCTTTCTTT.

This clonotype was seen a handful of times. The chain employs TRBV7-9 and TRBJ1-3; D is uncertain. Per the germline V gene, CDR1 is SEHNR and CDR2 is FQNEAQ (reference sequence). The V gene lost 10 bases and the J gene lost 0 bases, with 10 bases spanning the gap. This CDR3 is built from 13 residues. The CDR3 DNA is TGTGCCACTCATCAGGTCTCTGGAAACACCATATATTTT. Its translation is CATHQVSGNTIYF.

This clonotype has just a few counts. The chain combines TRBV11-3 with TRBJ2-2; D gene uncertain. CDR3 size: 13 residues. Trimming removed 4 bases from V and 5 bases from J, with 8 bases in between. Per germline, CDR1 SGHNT and CDR2 YENEEA. The DNA of the CDR3 is TGTGCCAGCAGCTCCGTCAGGACCGGGGAGCTGTTTTTT. It translates to CASSSVRTGELFF.

The chain recombines TRBV30 with TRBJ1-2; possible D gene TRBD1, 5 bases. Trimming cost V 4 bases and J 1 base, with 13 bases left between them. The CDR3 consists of 14 residues. Germline V CDR1 and CDR2: GTSNPN, SVGIG (reference sequence). This chain's CDR3 is CAWTGLRGNYGYTF. The CDR3 nucleotides are TGTGCCTGGACGGGACTCCGGGGTAACTATGGCTACACCTTC.